This record looks at one TCR beta chain sequence and its context. The CDR3 extends over 16 amino acids. CDR1 is SEHNR and CDR2 is FQNEAQ in the germline V gene (reference sequence). V dropped 0 bases and J dropped 4; count of bases not matched to a gene: 7. As handled by the study authors: Estimation of nucleated cell counts was performed using reference gene primer amplification. Clones were read by immunoSEQ multiplex PCR, and TCRdb kept only the in-frame ones, dropping some. The D gene and trimming were derived from the DNA, and the V and J assignments and clone size from that table. The sample yields 250,000 to 350,000 clones, around 90% seen once. The sample originates from a study of blood T cell repertoires in COVID-19. As for the study in general: Samples representing acute and convalescent COVID-19 were sourced from the United States, Italy and Spain.

Participants, 18 to 89 years old, spanned around 25 US areas. The rearrangement links TRBV7-9 to TRBJ1-2; 8 bases line up with TRBD1. The sequence was collected from a woman younger than 45 who had recovered from COVID-19. The sample comprised PBMCs or T cells enriched from blood (not recorded which). The CDR3 DNA follows: TGTGCCAGCAGCTTAGCGCGAGGACAGGGACCCTATGGCTACACCTTC. Translating gives CASSLARGQGPYGYTF. The full variable domain, its missing parts supplied by reference TRBV7-9 and TRBJ1-2, is DTGVSQNPRHKITKRGQNVTFRCDPISEHNRLYWYRQTLGQGPEFLTYFQNEAQLEKSRLLSDRFSAERPKGSFSTLEIQRTEQGDSAMYLCASSLARGQGPYGYTFGSGTRLTVV.